The 10 T cell receptor beta chains reported below all come from one sample, sequenced in a study. TCRdb called the 5' RACE reads again in MiXCR, with one record for every CDR3 protein. The sample lists under 65,000 distinct CDR3 sequences, around 21% occurring once. Cells sorted as Tregs were CD4+, CD25+ and CD127-/low. The specimen sequenced was tumor-infiltrating Tregs sorted from the breast tumor. Receptors originate from a female donor with breast cancer.

This chain connects TRBV2 to TRBJ2-2, with D perhaps TRBD2 (6 bases). Germline CDR1 is SNHLY and CDR2 is FYNNEI. This CDR3 region has 17 residues. Trimming took off 7 bases at V and 2 bases at J, with 20 bases between the two ends. CDR3 DNA sequence: TGTGCCAGCACCCAAGGTTTATTAGCGGCTAACACCGGGGAGCTGTTTTTT. Translating gives CASTQGLLAANTGELFF.

With respect to this clonotype: One junction end disagrees with the germline gene, perhaps due to a read error. The chain has TRBV20-1 and TRBJ1-2; D is uncertain. Per the germline V gene, CDR1 is DFQATT and CDR2 is SNEGSKA (reference sequence). The CDR3 is 13 amino acids. The chain's CDR3 is CRAGGSGDYGHTF. CDR3 nucleotides: TGCAGGGCCGGAGGGTCGGGAGACTATGGCCACACCTTC.

The rearrangement joins TRBV5-1 to TRBJ2-5; 10 nucleotides line up with TRBD2. This CDR3 is built from 17 residues. The germline CDR1 and CDR2 sequences are SGHRS and YFSETQ. The trim removed 0 bases at V and 2 bases at J, leaving 7 bases unmatched. The CDR3 here is CASSLASGRARQETQYF. CDR3 nucleotide sequence: TGCGCCAGCAGCTTGGCCAGCGGGAGGGCTAGGCAAGAGACCCAGTACTTC.

The rearrangement joins TRBV7-9 to TRBJ1-1, with 7 bases that match TRBD1. Trimming at V came to 5 bases and at J to 3 bases, leaving 9 bases not matched to a gene. The CDR3 totals 15 residues. Germline loops: CDR1 SEHNR, CDR2 FQNEAQ (reference sequence). As DNA, the CDR3 is TGTGCCAGCAGCCCGCACACAGGGGACGACACTGAAGCTTTCTTT. Residues: CASSPHTGDDTEAFF. The full variable domain, rest sourced from reference TRBV7-9 and TRBJ1-1, is DTGVSQNPRHKITKRGQNVTFRCDPISEHNRLYWYRQTLGQGPEFLTYFQNEAQLEKSRLLSDRFSAERPKGSFSTLEIQRTEQGDSAMYLCASSPHTGDDTEAFFGQGTRLTVV.

At least ten counts were recorded for this clonotype. V is TRBV20-1 and J is TRBJ1-1; no definite D call. Germline CDR1 reads DFQATT; CDR2 reads SNEGSKA (reference sequence). The germline V and J ends were trimmed by 8 bases and 4 bases, with 8 bases remaining between them. CDR3 length: 10 residues. CDR3 nucleotide sequence: TGCAGTACCCTGGGCACTGAAGCTTTCTTT. Protein sequence: CSTLGTEAFF.

As for this clonotype: A read error is possible here, since a much larger clone lies one base away. The chain couples TRBV6-2 or TRBV6-3 to TRBJ2-3; maybe TRBD2 (6 bases). The V end was cut by 4 bases, the J end by 5 bases, with 13 bases between. CDR1 MNHEY and CDR2 SVGEGT come from the germline V gene. The CDR3 runs to 14 residues. CDR3 nucleotides: TGTGCCAGCAGTTCAAGACTAGGTGTAGATACGCAGTATTTT. It translates to CASSSRLGVDTQYF.

This clonotype came up a few times. The V call is TRBV7-8, the J call TRBJ2-7; no definite D call. The CDR3 runs 14 residues. The V gene lost 1 base and the J gene lost 0 bases, with 7 bases spanning the gap. The germline gives CDR1 SGHVS, CDR2 FQNEAQ. CDR3 region: CASSLGRNSYEQYF. CDR3 bases: TGTGCCAGCAGCTTAGGACGCAACTCCTACGAGCAGTACTTC.

The chain has TRBV29-1 and TRBJ2-5; D uncertain. Between the trimmed V and J ends, which lost 2 bases and 5 bases, there was a span of 6 bases. The CDR3 consists of 11 residues. Germline lookup yields CDR1 SQVTM and CDR2 ANQGSEA. The CDR3 reads CSVESVETQYF. Here the CDR3 DNA reads TGCAGCGTTGAATCGGTGGAGACCCAGTACTTC.

By sample share, this clonotype is medium-sized. The chain is built from TRBV7-9 and TRBJ2-3, with unresolved D. V was clipped by 1 base and J by 2 bases, with 16 bases between them. This CDR3 comprises 17 residues. CDR1 and CDR2 (germline): SEHNR, FQNEAQ (reference sequence). The DNA of the CDR3 is TGTGCCAGCAGCTTAGGATCGCTGCAACTTTCCACAGATACGCAGTATTTT. Encoded protein: CASSLGSLQLSTDTQYF.

There are a few counts of this clonotype. The V and J genes are TRBV2 and TRBJ1-2; TRBD1 might be the D (5 bases). The CDR3 loop spans 14 amino acids. With 7 bases removed from V and 5 bases from J, the gap between germline ends came to 17 bases. The germline V gene encodes CDR1 SNHLY and CDR2 FYNNEI. The CDR3 is CASMRIAGGYGYTF. DNA of the CDR3: TGTGCCAGCATGAGGATAGCGGGGGGATATGGCTACACCTTC. The full variable domain, its missing parts supplied by reference TRBV2 and TRBJ1-2, is EPEVTQTPSHQVTQMGQEVILRCVPISNHLYFYWYRQILGQKVEFLVSFYNNEISEKSEIFDDQFSVERPDGSNFTLKIRSTKLEDSAMYFCASMRIAGGYGYTFGSGTRLTVV.